This entry lists 26 T cell receptor beta chains sequenced from one sample in a study of T-cell reconstitution after alpha-beta-depleted transplantation in children. Preparation of the TCRbeta library used unique molecular identifiers. TCRdb analysed the PCR reads with MiXCR anew, one entry per CDR3 protein. The table has about 980,000 distinct CDR3 sequences, 25% to 30% seen once. Sequenced here: PBMCs, mostly from graft donor cells, sampled 360 days after TCRalphabeta/CD19-depleted stem cell transplant. The receptors derive from a boy under two years old who had a stem cell transplant for SCID, so the T cells may come from the graft donor.

The chain combines TRBV29-1 with TRBJ1-4; D not certain. Between the trimmed V and J ends, which lost 0 bases and 0 bases, there was a span of 11 bases. This CDR3 contains 16 residues. Per the germline V gene, CDR1 is SQVTM and CDR2 is ANQGSEA. DNA of the CDR3: TGCAGCGTTGAAGATCTGGGCGGAGCAACTAATGAAAAACTGTTTTTT. Protein product: CSVEDLGGATNEKLFF.

This clonotype was recorded only once. Sequence at one end of the junction differs from germline and may be a read error. This chain connects TRBV12-3 or TRBV12-4 to TRBJ2-5; 14 nucleotides align to TRBD2. The CDR3 runs 16 residues. CDR3 coding DNA: TGTGCCAGCAGACGTGGACTAGCGGGGGGACTGGAGACCCGGTACTTC. Its translation: CASRRGLAGGLETRYF.

This clonotype was seen ten or more times. The chain employs TRBV12-3 or TRBV12-4 and TRBJ2-1; maybe TRBD1 (6 bases). V lost 6 bases, J lost 0 bases, and 12 bases lay in between. This CDR3 region has 15 residues. The CDR3 here is CASRNRAGSYNEQFF. The CDR3 coding sequence is TGTGCCAGCAGAAACAGGGCCGGCTCCTACAATGAGCAGTTCTTC.

The chain joins TRBV6-1 to TRBJ2-1, with D uncertain. The V end was cut by 5 bases, the J end by 6 bases, with 11 bases between. The germline gives CDR1 MNHNS, CDR2 SASEGT. This CDR3 has 13 residues. The CDR3 DNA reads as TGTGCCAGCAGTCCCCCATCGTTCAATGAGCAGTTCTTC. It yields the protein CASSPPSFNEQFF.

This clonotype was seen a handful of times. The V gene is TRBV4-3, the J gene TRBJ2-3; the match to TRBD2 covers 14 bases. Germline lookup yields CDR1 LGHNA and CDR2 YSLEER. This CDR3 spans 19 amino acids. Losses at the gene ends were 4 bases for V and 1 base for J; bases not matched to a gene: 10. CDR3 in amino acids: CASSPLGTSGGGRTDTQYF. For the CDR3, the DNA is TGCGCCAGCAGCCCCCTCGGGACTAGCGGGGGAGGACGCACAGATACGCAGTATTTT.

This rearrangement joins TRBV19 to TRBJ2-1; D is unclear. V lost 6 bases and J lost 8, with 11 bases in between. Germline CDR1 LNHDA, CDR2 SQIVND (reference sequence). This CDR3 comprises 12 residues. This CDR3 reads CASSSRIHEQFF. CDR3 bases: TGTGCCAGTAGCTCACGGATCCATGAGCAGTTCTTC.

The chain joins TRBV19 to TRBJ2-1; the D gene is possibly TRBD2 (5 bases). Trimming took 1 base from V and 3 from J, leaving 10 bases between them. The CDR3 has 15 residues. CDR1 LNHDA and CDR2 SQIVND come from the germline V gene (reference sequence). The CDR3 bases are TGTGCCAGTAGTATAGGGCTAGCCCTCTACAATGAGCAGTTCTTC. Its protein product is CASSIGLALYNEQFF.

The chain recombines TRBV2 with TRBJ2-7; 10 positions agree with TRBD2. Germline CDR1 reads SNHLY; CDR2 reads FYNNEI. The trim removed 2 bases at V and 2 bases at J, leaving 6 bases unmatched. This CDR3 is 16 amino acids long. CDR3 sequence (DNA): TGTGCCAGCAGTGAACCTCTAGCGGGGGAGACCTACGAGCAGTACTTC. Protein product: CASSEPLAGETYEQYF.

The V call is TRBV11-2, the J call TRBJ1-5, with a tentative D call TRBD1 (5 bases). Trimming left V 5 bases short and J 9 bases short, with 11 bases between. There are 12 residues in the CDR3. The germline CDR1 and CDR2 sequences are SGHAT and FQNNGV. The CDR3 here is CASSPGGGPQHF. As DNA, the CDR3 is TGTGCCAGCAGCCCCGGTGGGGGGCCCCAGCATTTT.

The CDR3 reads CASSLSIGGADTQYF. The CDR3 nucleotides read TGTGCCAGCAGTTTATCGATAGGGGGAGCGGATACGCAGTATTTT. The chain carries TRBV28 and TRBJ2-3, with D maybe TRBD1 (6 bases). The CDR3 runs to 15 residues. V lost 1 base and J 6 bases, leaving 14 bases between the germline ends. Germline V gives CDR1 MDHEN, CDR2 SYDVKM.

CDR3 nucleotides: TGTGCCAGCAGTCTCAGCGGGGCCGTCACAGATACGCAGTATTTT. Amino acids: CASSLSGAVTDTQYF. The chain employs TRBV6-1 and TRBJ2-3, with 7 nucleotides matching TRBD2. The CDR3 is 15 amino acids. Looked up from germline, CDR1 is MNHNS and CDR2 is SASEGT. Germline trimming cut 5 bases from V and 2 bases from J; bases unmatched to any gene: 7.

The table lists this clonotype with many counts. The chain carries TRBV6-6 and TRBJ2-1, with 15 nucleotides matching TRBD2. Looked up from germline, CDR1 is MNHNY and CDR2 is SVGAGI (reference sequence). V gave up 5 bases and J gave up 16 bases; unmatched junction bases: 6. This CDR3 is built from 13 residues. CDR3 DNA: TGTGCCAGCAGTCGGACTAGCGGGGGGGCCAACTTCTTC. It translates to CASSRTSGGANFF.

The chain combines TRBV24-1 with TRBJ1-5; 7 bases line up with TRBD1. V gave up 3 bases and J gave up 4 bases; unmatched junction bases: 11. CDR3 length: 17 residues. CDR1 and CDR2 from the germline V gene are KGHDR and SFDVKD. The CDR3 spells CATSDPRAGGRNQPQHF. The CDR3, as DNA: TGTGCCACCAGTGATCCTCGAGCAGGGGGTCGGAATCAGCCCCAGCATTTT.

This clonotype has just a few counts. The V gene is TRBV5-1, the J gene TRBJ2-3; no clear D gene. V was clipped by 7 bases and J by 4 bases, with 7 bases between them. Germline loops: CDR1 SGHRS, CDR2 YFSETQ. CDR3 length: 11 amino acids. The CDR3 protein is CASHVADTQYF. The CDR3 DNA reads TGCGCCAGCCACGTGGCAGATACGCAGTATTTT.

This rearrangement joins TRBV12-3 or TRBV12-4 to TRBJ2-1; 10 nucleotides align to TRBD2. Unmatched junction bases numbered 9, after V lost 3 bases and J lost 7 bases. The CDR3 sequence is 16 residues long. CDR3 coding DNA: TGTGCCAGCAGTTTTCAAAGCGGGGGGGCCTGGAATGAGCAGTTCTTC. It encodes CASSFQSGGAWNEQFF.

In this sample, this clonotype turned up many times. V gene TRBV24-1 combines with J gene TRBJ2-2; no clear D. V was pared by 5 bases and J by 7 bases, with 7 bases between. Looked up from germline, CDR1 is KGHDR and CDR2 is SFDVKD. The CDR3 has 12 residues. The CDR3: CATSATGGELFF. In DNA form, the CDR3 reads TGTGCCACCAGTGCCACGGGCGGGGAGCTGTTTTTT.

This clonotype was counted at least ten times. V is TRBV28 and J is TRBJ2-5, with 11 positions matching TRBD1. CDR1 and CDR2 (germline): MDHEN, SYDVKM. CDR3 size: 17 residues. J gave up 5 bases and V 6 bases, and 14 bases lay outside the gene matches. The CDR3 loop reads CASSFGQGANKLETQYF. CDR3 nucleotide sequence: TGTGCCAGCAGCTTCGGACAGGGGGCTAATAAATTGGAGACCCAGTACTTC. Based on the CDR3 plus reference TRBV28 and TRBJ2-5, the full variable domain is DVKVTQSSRYLVKRTGEKVFLECVQDMDHENMFWYRQDPGLGLRLIYFSYDVKMKEKGDIPEGYSVSREKKERFSLILESASTNQTSMYLCASSFGQGANKLETQYFGPGTRLLVL.

This clonotype is a singleton in its sample. The chain links TRBV4-3 to TRBJ2-3; TRBD2 matches 7 bases. This CDR3 contains 17 residues. CDR1 and CDR2 (germline): LGHNA, YSLEER. V shed 1 base, J shed 5 bases, and the junction held 12 bases outside the gene matches. Here the CDR3 reads CASSQGLGSSGGDTQYF. The CDR3 bases are TGCGCCAGCAGCCAAGGTCTGGGGTCTAGCGGTGGAGATACGCAGTATTTT.

The V and J genes are TRBV20-1 and TRBJ2-4; perhaps TRBD1 as D (6 bases). The CDR3 spans 14 residues. Trimming left V 2 bases short and J 2 bases short, with 10 bases between. Looked up from germline, CDR1 is DFQATT and CDR2 is SNEGSKA (reference sequence). The CDR3, as DNA: TGCAGTGCTAGATCCCAGGGGTCCAAAAACATTCAGTACTTC. Its protein is CSARSQGSKNIQYF.

This clonotype has a handful of counts. V and J are TRBV6-1 and TRBJ1-5; TRBD1 is a possible D gene (5 bases). Germline CDR1 and CDR2: MNHNS and SASEGT. Trimming took off 7 bases at V and 4 bases at J, with 17 bases between the two ends. The CDR3 has 15 amino acids. The CDR3: CASTSRGGYNQPQHF. The CDR3 DNA reads TGTGCCAGCACCTCGAGGGGAGGGTATAATCAGCCCCAGCATTTT.

This clonotype was recorded many times. J is TRBJ2-1 and V is TRBV7-2; D possibly uses TRBD1 or TRBD2 (6 bases each). V was trimmed by 2 bases and J by 0 bases, leaving 11 bases between them. Germline V gene lookup returns CDR1 SGHTA and CDR2 FQGNSA. The CDR3 loop spans 16 amino acids. The CDR3 region has the DNA TGTGCCAGCAGCTTACAAGGGGGGCCCTCCTACAATGAGCAGTTCTTC. Amino acid sequence: CASSLQGGPSYNEQFF.

The chain uses TRBV6-1 and TRBJ2-7; D may be TRBD1 (6 bases). Trimming removed 7 bases from V and 3 bases from J, with 19 bases in between. The CDR3 contains 15 residues. Germline assignment: CDR1 MNHNS and CDR2 SASEGT. The CDR3 protein is CASKGYAGVYYEQYF. The CDR3 nucleotides are TGTGCCAGCAAGGGATACGCAGGGGTCTACTACGAGCAGTACTTC.

The V and J genes are TRBV4-1 and TRBJ1-1; D is uncertain. V was trimmed by 0 bases and J by 1 base, leaving 6 bases between them. Germline V lookup: CDR1 MGHRA, CDR2 YSYEKL. This CDR3 is 14 amino acids long. The DNA of the CDR3 is TGCGCCAGCAGCCAAGATCAACAGAACACTGAAGCTTTCTTT. Amino acid sequence: CASSQDQQNTEAFF.

This clonotype was recorded once. The chain uses TRBV2 and TRBJ2-3, with D maybe TRBD1 (5 bases). This CDR3 has 16 amino acids. Deletions cut 4 bases from V and 4 bases from J, with 18 bases between. Germline CDR1 is SNHLY and CDR2 is FYNNEI. The CDR3 is CASSVQAPVLSDTQYF. The CDR3 DNA follows: TGTGCCAGCAGTGTACAGGCCCCGGTCCTCTCAGATACGCAGTATTTT.

In its sample, this clonotype was seen a few times. The J gene is TRBJ2-7, the V gene TRBV5-5; no clear D. The CDR3 is made up of 13 amino acids. The germline CDR1 and CDR2 sequences are SGHKS and YYEKEE (reference sequence). V was cut by 7 bases and J by 1 base, with 12 bases left in between. In nucleotides, the CDR3 is TGTGCCAGCGGAGCATGGTTATCCTACGAGCAGTACTTC. This translates into CASGAWLSYEQYF.

The V and J genes are TRBV19 and TRBJ1-5, with D possibly matching TRBD1 (5 bases). With 6 bases removed from V and 4 bases from J, the gap between germline ends came to 13 bases. The CDR3 is made up of 14 amino acids. CDR1 is LNHDA and CDR2 is SQIVND in the germline V gene (reference sequence). The CDR3 protein is CASSRLGPNQPQHF. DNA for the CDR3: TGTGCCAGTAGCCGATTGGGGCCAAATCAGCCCCAGCATTTT.